This T cell receptor (beta chain) was retrieved from a study of human thymus T cells. V gave up 10 bases and J gave up 0 bases, with 12 bases separating them. CDR1 is LNHDA, CDR2 SQIVND, per germline (reference sequence). The CDR3 is 14 residues long. In regard to this clone: Its antigen is still unknown.

This table comes from immunoSEQ multiplex PCR, and its TCRdb copy is limited to in-frame clones, with some not included. The sample yields 100,000 to 150,000 clones, approximately 96% seen once. Thymic samples were excised during corrective heart operations. Overall study findings and caveats: Related studies found that unrelated individuals share highly overlapping thymic repertoires.

The gene calls are TRBV19 and TRBJ1-4; D is perhaps TRBD1 (6 bases). Specimen: thymus tissue. This clonotype was sampled from a boy less than two years old with a congenital heart defect but otherwise immunologically healthy. CDR3 sequence reads: CANRARPTNEKLFF. In nucleotides, the CDR3 is TGTGCCAACAGGGCGAGGCCAACTAATGAAAAACTGTTTTTT.